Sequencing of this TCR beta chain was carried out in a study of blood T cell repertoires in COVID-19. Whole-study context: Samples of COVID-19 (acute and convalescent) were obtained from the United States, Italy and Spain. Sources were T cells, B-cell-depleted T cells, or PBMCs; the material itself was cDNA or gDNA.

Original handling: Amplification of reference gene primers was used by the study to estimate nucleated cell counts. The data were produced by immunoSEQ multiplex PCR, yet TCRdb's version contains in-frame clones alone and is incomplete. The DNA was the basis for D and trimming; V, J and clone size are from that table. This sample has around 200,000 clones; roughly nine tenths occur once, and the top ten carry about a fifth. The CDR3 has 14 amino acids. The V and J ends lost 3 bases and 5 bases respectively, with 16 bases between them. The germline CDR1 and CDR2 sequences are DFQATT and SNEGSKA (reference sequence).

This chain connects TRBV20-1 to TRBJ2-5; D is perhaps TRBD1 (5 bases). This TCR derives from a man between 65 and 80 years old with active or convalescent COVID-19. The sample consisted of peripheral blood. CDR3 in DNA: TGCAGTGCTAGTCCCGAACAGGCTCTCGAGACCCAGTACTTC. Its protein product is CSASPEQALETQYF.